This entry lists 15 T cell receptor beta chains sequenced from one sample in a study of shared clonotypes between healthy human individuals. Profiled with immunoSEQ multiplex PCR; TCRdb holds only in-frame clones, not every one. The data contain about 2 million clones, 95% of them singletons. Material for sequencing was naive CD4+ T cells sorted from blood. Subset reported: CD45RA+ positively selected. The receptors here all came from a man aged 18 to 29 in good health.

The chain couples TRBV28 to TRBJ1-2; D is unclear. The CDR3 extends over 14 amino acids. Trimming stripped 6 bases from V and 2 bases from J, with 13 bases between. The germline V gene has CDR1 MDHEN and CDR2 SYDVKM. CDR3 in amino acids: CASSSLTVNYGYTF. Written as DNA, the CDR3 is TGTGCCAGCAGCTCTCTAACAGTCAACTATGGCTACACCTTC.

V gene TRBV5-6 combines with J gene TRBJ2-5, with D possibly matching TRBD2 (5 bases). Germline CDR1 is SGHDT and CDR2 is YYEEEE. The V end was cut by 5 bases, the J end by 0 bases, with 11 bases between. This CDR3 comprises 14 residues. CDR3 residues: CASSSPDYQETQYF. The CDR3 DNA is TGTGCCAGCAGTAGTCCGGACTACCAAGAGACCCAGTACTTC.

The chain links TRBV11-1 to TRBJ1-1, with D possibly being TRBD1 (5 bases). The CDR3 is 15 amino acids. Trimming stripped 2 bases from V and 0 bases from J, with 10 bases between. The germline V gene has CDR1 SGHAT and CDR2 FQDESV (reference sequence). The CDR3 coding sequence is TGTGCCAGCAGCTTACAGCCGGGACTGAACACTGAAGCTTTCTTT. Its protein product is CASSLQPGLNTEAFF.

This rearrangement joins TRBV2 to TRBJ1-5, with D possibly being TRBD1 (6 bases). Looked up from germline, CDR1 is SNHLY and CDR2 is FYNNEI. V lost 4 bases to trimming and J lost 2 bases, with 15 bases between them. The CDR3 has 16 residues. Here the CDR3 DNA reads TGTGCCAGCAGTGTTATGGCAGGGGCGGGCAATCAGCCCCAGCATTTT. The encoded protein is CASSVMAGAGNQPQHF.

About this clone itself: Other DNA sequences in the same sample also yield this CDR3. The chain links TRBV6-1 to TRBJ2-7; D gene ambiguous. The CDR3 runs to 12 residues. Germline-derived CDR1 and CDR2 are MNHNS and SASEGT. V was pared by 2 bases and J by 2 bases, with 4 bases between. CDR3 protein: CASSEPAYEQYF. The CDR3, as DNA: TGTGCCAGCAGTGAACCTGCCTACGAGCAGTACTTC.

This chain links TRBV11-2 with TRBJ2-7; tentatively, D is TRBD1 (5 bases). The length of the CDR3 is 16 residues. In germline, CDR1 is SGHAT, CDR2 FQNNGV. Trimming cost V 6 bases and J 5 bases, with 23 bases left between them. The CDR3 here is CASRSGWAREVHEQYF. CDR3 DNA: TGTGCCAGCAGATCAGGATGGGCCAGGGAAGTGCACGAGCAGTACTTC.

DNA for the CDR3: TGTGCCAGCAGCGCGCGAAACACCGGGGAGCTGTTTTTT. Encoded protein: CASSARNTGELFF. The rearrangement links TRBV11-3 to TRBJ2-2; D uncertain. Germline CDR1 SGHNT, CDR2 YENEEA. This CDR3 contains 13 residues. Trimming left V 5 bases short and J 2 bases short, with 6 bases between.

The genes are TRBV9 and TRBJ1-2; D gene unclear. This CDR3 contains 15 residues. Germline CDR1 is SGDLS and CDR2 is YYNGEE. Trimming cost V 1 base and J 6 bases, with 16 bases left between them. CDR3 sequence (DNA): TGTGCCAGCAGCGTAAAGGAGAAGACGAAGGATGGCTACACCTTC. Amino acid sequence: CASSVKEKTKDGYTF. The full variable domain, its missing parts supplied by reference TRBV9 and TRBJ1-2, is DSGVTQTPKHLITATGQRVTLRCSPRSGDLSVYWYQQSLDQGLQFLIQYYNGEERAKGNILERFSAQQFPDLHSELNLSSLELGDSALYFCASSVKEKTKDGYTFGSGTRLTVV.

The V gene is TRBV11-2, the J gene TRBJ1-6; D uncertain. CDR1 and CDR2 (germline): SGHAT, FQNNGV. This CDR3 has 13 amino acids. Trimming removed 1 base at V and 9 bases at J, with 7 bases between. CDR3 amino acids: CASSLGVGSPLHF. The CDR3 nucleotides are TGTGCCAGCAGCTTAGGGGTGGGTTCACCCCTCCACTTT. The variable domain in full, completed from reference TRBV11-2 and TRBJ1-6, reads EAGVAQSPRYKIIEKRQSVAFWCNPISGHATLYWYQQILGQGPKLLIQFQNNGVVDDSQLPKDRFSAERLKGVDSTLKIQPAKLEDSAVYLCASSLGVGSPLHFGNGTRLTVT.

V usage is TRBV5-1 and J usage is TRBJ1-6; D may be TRBD1 (5 bases). Per the germline V gene, CDR1 is SGHRS and CDR2 is YFSETQ. Deletions cut 7 bases from V and 0 bases from J, with 11 bases between. The CDR3 sequence is 15 residues long. As DNA, the CDR3 is TGCGCCAGCGCGACAGATAGCTCCTATAATTCACCCCTCCACTTT. It encodes CASATDSSYNSPLHF.

The rearrangement links TRBV19 to TRBJ1-1; 10 nucleotides agree with TRBD1. With V trimmed by 3 bases and J by 4 bases, 5 bases remained unmatched. This CDR3 has 15 residues. Germline V CDR1 and CDR2: LNHDA, SQIVND (reference sequence). The CDR3 loop is CASSIKTGGITEAFF. The CDR3, as DNA: TGTGCCAGTAGTATCAAGACAGGGGGCATCACTGAAGCTTTCTTT.

This clone was found once. The chain couples TRBV5-1 to TRBJ1-1; a possible D gene is TRBD1 (5 bases). Per the germline V gene, CDR1 is SGHRS and CDR2 is YFSETQ. The V and J ends lost 1 base and 5 bases respectively, with 15 bases between them. CDR3 length equals 15 residues. The CDR3 sequence is CASSLRGLTGTEAFF. Here the CDR3 DNA reads TGCGCCAGCAGCTTGCGGGGACTCACGGGTACTGAAGCTTTCTTT.

The chain combines TRBV5-1 with TRBJ1-2; weak D call: TRBD1 (5 bases). From germline, CDR1 is SGHRS and CDR2 YFSETQ. This CDR3 is 19 amino acids long. V lost 0 bases to trimming and J lost 4 bases, with 25 bases between them. The CDR3 sequence is CASSLGHRLGTLRSYGYTF. The DNA of the CDR3 is TGCGCCAGCAGCTTGGGGCACCGGTTGGGGACGCTCCGCAGCTATGGCTACACCTTC. The whole variable domain, remainder taken from reference TRBV5-1 and TRBJ1-2, is KAGVTQTPRYLIKTRGQQVTLSCSPISGHRSVSWYQQTPGQGLQFLFEYFSETQRNKGNFPGRFSGRQFSNSRSEMNVSTLELGDSALYLCASSLGHRLGTLRSYGYTFGSGTRLTVV.

V is TRBV6-5 and J is TRBJ2-7; possibly TRBD1 for D (6 bases). Trimming stripped 6 bases from V and 3 bases from J, with 15 bases between. Germline V gives CDR1 MNHEY, CDR2 SVGAGI. The CDR3 spans 14 residues. CDR3 nucleotide sequence: TGTGCCAGCAGAACAGGGTTAGGGGTCTACGAGCAGTACTTC. Its protein is CASRTGLGVYEQYF.

The chain combines TRBV30 with TRBJ1-5; 9 bases align to TRBD1. The J segment lost 0 bases and the V segment lost 5 bases, leaving 8 bases of the junction unmatched. Germline V gives CDR1 GTSNPN, CDR2 SVGIG (reference sequence). The CDR3 contains 16 residues. The CDR3 loop is CAWGTGSPYSNQPQHF. The CDR3 nucleotides are TGTGCCTGGGGGACAGGGAGTCCCTATAGCAATCAGCCCCAGCATTTT.